This TCR beta chain was sequenced for a study of OX40 agonist ivuxolimab in advanced cancers. Study at large: Ivuxolimab, an antibody acting as an agonist of OX40 (CD134), was used to treat patients. Patients in dose escalation had liver, melanoma, kidney or head and neck cancers.

With autoimmune disease history or systemic immunosuppression, patients were excluded. V lost 0 bases and J lost 2, with 3 bases in between. The germline V gene has CDR1 SGHKS and CDR2 YYEKEE (reference sequence). This CDR3 has 13 amino acids. Measured with immunoSEQ multiplex PCR; TCRdb has only the in-frame clones, and not every one. The data contain 65,000 to 70,000 clones, 82% of them seen just once; the ten biggest clones take up 0.42%. The chain links TRBV5-5 to TRBJ1-5; D call uncertain. The specimen was CD4+ or CD8+ T cells sorted from blood, collected in a trial of the OX40 agonist ivuxolimab. The sequence was collected from an adult with an advanced solid tumor such as melanoma, head and neck, liver or kidney cancer. The CDR3 sequence is CASSLDRNQPQHF. The CDR3 nucleotides are TGTGCCAGCAGCTTGGACCGCAATCAGCCCCAGCATTTT.